The TCR beta chain under discussion was sequenced for a study of regulatory T cells in long-lasting Graves disease. Study-level information: Patients newly diagnosed with Graves' had been on antithyroid drugs for under 3 months.

The time point here: newly diagnosed GD, antithyroid drugs for less than 3 months. Construction of the TCR library relied on RNA isolated from PBMCs. In this sample, this clonotype turned up many times. Assembly of TCR beta libraries relied on iRepertoire HTBI primers together with Arm-PCR of CDR3 regions. TCRdb recomputed calls from the multiplex PCR reads with MiXCR, one row per CDR3 protein. The sample consists of 350,000 to 450,000 distinct CDR3 sequences, over 15% of them appearing once. This same sample was also part of a study on T cells in Graves' hyperthyroidism and ophthalmopathy. According to that study: A 13 V-J model separated ophthalmopathy from stable hyperthyroidism. Median prediction lead before ophthalmopathy onset was six to eight months with the model.

Here the sequenced sample was peripheral blood mononuclear cells (PBMCs), taken at new diagnosis, from a patient treated with antithyroid drugs. The TCR was taken from a man in his forties with Graves disease.

CDR3 amino acids: CASSLSGTEQYF. Here the CDR3 DNA reads TGTGCCAGCAGTTTAAGTGGGACCGAGCAGTACTTC. The V call is TRBV12-3 or TRBV12-4, the J call TRBJ2-7; perhaps D is TRBD1 or TRBD2 (5 bases each). V dropped 2 bases and J dropped 6 bases, with 8 bases sitting between them. The CDR3 has 12 residues.